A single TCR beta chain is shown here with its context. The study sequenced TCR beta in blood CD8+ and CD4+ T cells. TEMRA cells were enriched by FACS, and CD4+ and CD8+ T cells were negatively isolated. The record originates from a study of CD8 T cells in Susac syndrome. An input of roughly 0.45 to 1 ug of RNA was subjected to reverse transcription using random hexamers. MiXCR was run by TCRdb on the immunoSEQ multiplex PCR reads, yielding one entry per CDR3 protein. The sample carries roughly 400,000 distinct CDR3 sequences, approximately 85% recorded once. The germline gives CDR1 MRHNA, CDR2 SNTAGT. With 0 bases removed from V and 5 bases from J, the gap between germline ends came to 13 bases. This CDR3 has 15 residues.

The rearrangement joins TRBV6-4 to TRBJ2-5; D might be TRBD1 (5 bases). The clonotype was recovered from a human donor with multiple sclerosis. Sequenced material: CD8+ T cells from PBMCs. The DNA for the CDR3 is TGTGCCAGCAGTGACTCAGCAGGGTCACAGGAGACCCAGTACTTC. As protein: CASSDSAGSQETQYF.